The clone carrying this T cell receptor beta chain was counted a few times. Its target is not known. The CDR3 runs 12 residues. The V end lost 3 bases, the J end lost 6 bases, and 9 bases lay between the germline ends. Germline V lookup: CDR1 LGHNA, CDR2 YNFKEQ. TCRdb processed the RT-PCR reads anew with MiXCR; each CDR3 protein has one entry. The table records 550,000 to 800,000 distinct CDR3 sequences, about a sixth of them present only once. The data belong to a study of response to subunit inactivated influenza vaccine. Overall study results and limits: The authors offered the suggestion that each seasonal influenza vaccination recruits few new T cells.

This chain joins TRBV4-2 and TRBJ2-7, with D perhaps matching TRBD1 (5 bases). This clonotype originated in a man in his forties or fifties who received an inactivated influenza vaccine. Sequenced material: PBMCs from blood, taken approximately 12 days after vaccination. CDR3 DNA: TGTGCCAGCAGCCAGTCAAGGGGCGAGCAGTACTTC. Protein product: CASSQSRGEQYF.